This entry lists 21 T cell receptor beta chains sequenced from one sample in a study of regulatory T cells in long-lasting Graves disease. Arm-PCR of CDR3 regions with iRepertoire HTBI primers generated TCR beta libraries. TCRdb passed the multiplex PCR reads through MiXCR, listing each CDR3 protein once. The sample includes hundreds of thousands of distinct CDR3 sequences, about 16% of them seen just once. Time point specified: newly diagnosed GD, antithyroid drugs for less than 3 months. There was RNA extracted from PBMCs, and the TCR library was made from it. These records were also assigned to another study, of T cells in Graves' hyperthyroidism and ophthalmopathy.

The sample here was peripheral blood mononuclear cells (PBMCs), taken at new diagnosis, from a patient treated with antithyroid drugs. These receptors came from a woman aged 40 to 65 with Graves disease.

About this clonotype itself: One base away lies a much larger clone, so this may be a sequencing read error. Because the CDR3 is missing its conserved closing phenylalanine or tryptophan, this is likely a read error. This CDR3 reads CASSNGQLQETQYL. The CDR3 region has the DNA TGTGCCAGCAGCAACGGACAGCTCCAAGAGACCCAGTACCTC. The chain combines TRBV12-3 or TRBV12-4 with TRBJ2-5, with D maybe TRBD1 (6 bases). The CDR3 runs 14 residues. Trimming took off 6 bases at V and 1 base at J, with 12 bases between the two ends.

There are a few counts of this clonotype. The chain joins TRBV19 to TRBJ2-5; possible D gene TRBD1, 6 bases. V shed 8 bases and J shed 4 bases, with 20 bases lying between them. Per the germline V gene, CDR1 is LNHDA and CDR2 is SQIVND (reference sequence). The CDR3 runs 15 residues. This CDR3 is CASSPSSVRGETQYF. The DNA of the CDR3 is TGTGCCAGTTCCCCCTCCTCCGTCAGGGGAGAGACCCAGTACTTC.

Only a few counts were recorded for this clonotype. V is TRBV20-1 and J is TRBJ1-1; no definite D call. The CDR3 extends over 14 amino acids. The germline V gene has CDR1 DFQATT and CDR2 SNEGSKA (reference sequence). With 5 bases removed from V and 4 bases from J, the gap between germline ends came to 17 bases. CDR3 bases: TGCAGTGCTGGAGGAATTTCAACGAGCACTGAAGCTTTCTTT. It translates to CSAGGISTSTEAFF.

This clonotype was seen more than once but under ten times. The gene calls are TRBV4-2 and TRBJ2-1; D not certain. The length of the CDR3 is 11 residues. Germline lookup yields CDR1 LGHNA and CDR2 YNFKEQ. V lost 3 bases and J 10 bases, leaving 7 bases between the germline ends. CDR3 DNA sequence: TGTGCCAGCAGCCAGCAACGGGAGCAGTTCTTC. It yields the protein CASSQQREQFF.

This clonotype was detected many times. The CDR3 DNA follows: TGTGCCAGCAGTGTGGGCGGGGGTTCCCTCTACGAGCAGTACTTC. Translation: CASSVGGGSLYEQYF. The chain joins TRBV2 to TRBJ2-7, with 7 nucleotides matching TRBD2. V gave up 4 bases and J gave up 3 bases; unmatched junction bases: 9. The germline V gene encodes CDR1 SNHLY and CDR2 FYNNEI. CDR3 length equals 15 residues.

This chain connects TRBV10-3 to TRBJ2-7; D is unresolved. The CDR3 has 11 residues. CDR1 is ENHRY and CDR2 is SYGVKD in the germline V gene. Deletions cut 6 bases from V and 5 bases from J, with 8 bases between. The CDR3, as DNA: TGTGCCATCAGGCGGCAGGACGAGCAGTACTTC. It codes for CAIRRQDEQYF.

This clonotype was detected only a few times. The gene calls are TRBV7-8 and TRBJ2-5, with no clear D. Germline V gene lookup returns CDR1 SGHVS and CDR2 FQNEAQ. The CDR3 is made up of 13 amino acids. V lost 4 bases and J 5 bases, leaving 11 bases between the germline ends. CDR3 region: CASSYGARETQYF. CDR3 DNA sequence: TGTGCCAGCAGCTACGGAGCCCGGGAGACCCAGTACTTC.

This chain links TRBV2 with TRBJ1-6; D might be TRBD1 (5 bases). Germline CDR1 reads SNHLY; CDR2 reads FYNNEI. V shed 5 bases and J shed 3 bases, with 14 bases lying between them. CDR3 size: 16 residues. The CDR3 here is CASSYSAGFYNSPLHF. The CDR3 region has the DNA TGTGCCAGCAGTTACTCGGCAGGGTTCTATAATTCACCCCTCCACTTT.

This clonotype was seen only a few times. V gene TRBV6-5 combines with J gene TRBJ1-1; 7 nucleotides match TRBD1. J was trimmed by 2 bases and V by 2 bases; bases with no gene match: 5. The CDR3 totals 15 residues. Germline V CDR1 and CDR2: MNHEY, SVGAGI. CDR3 DNA: TGTGCCAGCAGTTACCCGGGACAGTTTAACACTGAAGCTTTCTTT. Encoded protein: CASSYPGQFNTEAFF.

This clonotype was counted ten times or more. The J gene is TRBJ1-5, the V gene TRBV2; tentatively, D is TRBD1 (6 bases). Germline CDR1 and CDR2: SNHLY and FYNNEI. Trimming pared 5 bases from V and 0 bases from J, leaving 14 bases between. The CDR3 contains 16 residues. In nucleotides, the CDR3 is TGTGCCAGCAGTTTAAGGACAGTTTATAGCAATCAGCCCCAGCATTTT. This gives the protein CASSLRTVYSNQPQHF.

This clonotype was recorded at least ten times. The chain is built from TRBV18 and TRBJ1-3, with 9 bases lining up with TRBD1. In germline, CDR1 is KGHSH, CDR2 LQKENI. Trimming cost V 8 bases and J 4 bases; bases outside gene matches: 9. This CDR3 comprises 15 residues. As DNA, the CDR3 is TGTGCCAGCAGCCCAGGACAGGGGTCAGGAAACACCATATATTTT. Protein: CASSPGQGSGNTIYF.

The chain uses TRBV7-9 and TRBJ2-1; 9 bases match TRBD1. Per the germline V gene, CDR1 is SEHNR and CDR2 is FQNEAQ (reference sequence). CDR3 length: 15 residues. Trimming removed 5 bases from V and 8 bases from J; junction bases left unmatched: 10. The CDR3 loop is CASSKTGTGHDEQFF. The CDR3 DNA follows: TGTGCCAGCAGCAAAACCGGGACAGGGCATGATGAGCAGTTCTTC.

This clonotype showed up just a few times. The genes are TRBV28 and TRBJ1-5; 9 bases map to TRBD1. CDR1 and CDR2 from the germline V gene are MDHEN and SYDVKM. The CDR3 is made up of 13 amino acids. V lost 5 bases to trimming and J lost 6 bases; unmatched junction nucleotides: 2. In DNA form, the CDR3 reads TGTGCCAGCAGTACAGGGGGCAGTCAGCCCCAGCATTTT. This codes for CASSTGGSQPQHF.

The chain is built from TRBV5-1 and TRBJ2-3, with D possibly matching TRBD1 (5 bases). The J call is doubtful: the DNA matches TRBJ2-5 better. The germline gives CDR1 SGHRS, CDR2 YFSETQ. CDR3 length: 16 amino acids. CDR3 DNA sequence: TGCGCCAGCAGCTTGGCCGTGGCAGGGTCATCAGAGACCCAGTACTTC. Its translation is CASSLAVAGSSETQYF.

This clonotype has at least ten counts. The chain links TRBV6-1 to TRBJ1-4; D is perhaps TRBD1 (5 bases). CDR3 size: 14 residues. Trimming took off 6 bases at V and 8 bases at J, with 16 bases between the two ends. Germline CDR1 and CDR2: MNHNS and SASEGT. CDR3 DNA: TGTGCCAGCAGCCAGGCAGGGCGAGAAGAAAAACTGTTTTTT. Amino acids: CASSQAGREEKLFF.

This clonotype has ten or more counts. CDR3 DNA sequence: TGTGCCAGCAACGTCCCAGGGACGAACACTGAAGCTTTCTTT. Protein: CASNVPGTNTEAFF. The genes are TRBV6-1 and TRBJ1-1; D possibly corresponds to TRBD1 (5 bases). Trimming left V 7 bases short and J 1 base short, with 13 bases between. Germline V gene lookup returns CDR1 MNHNS and CDR2 SASEGT. The CDR3 is made up of 14 amino acids.

This clonotype was picked up one time. A read error may be the cause here, since a much bigger clone is one base away. The chain joins TRBV7-9 to TRBJ2-1, with D uncertain. The length of the CDR3 is 10 residues. V was trimmed by 2 bases and J by 8 bases, leaving 1 base between them. Germline V CDR1 and CDR2: SEHNR, FQNEAQ (reference sequence). The CDR3 DNA sequence: TGTGCCAGCAGCTTACATGAGCAGTTCTTC. It translates to CASSLHEQFF.

This clonotype was observed a few times. The V and J genes are TRBV29-1 and TRBJ1-2, with D tentatively TRBD1 (5 bases). There are 14 residues in the CDR3. Germline lookup yields CDR1 SQVTM and CDR2 ANQGSEA. The germline V and J ends were trimmed by 0 bases and 3 bases, with 11 bases remaining between them. The CDR3 here is CSVEDPGLDYGYTF. The CDR3 DNA reads as TGCAGCGTTGAAGACCCAGGGTTGGACTATGGCTACACCTTC.

This clonotype was seen at least ten times. The chain couples TRBV7-8 to TRBJ1-1, with D unclear. The CDR3 extends over 13 amino acids. CDR1 SGHVS and CDR2 FQNEAQ come from the germline V gene. V lost 6 bases and J lost 1, with 9 bases in between. The DNA of the CDR3 is TGTGCCAGCAGGTGGCGGACGAACACTGAAGCTTTCTTT. Its protein product is CASRWRTNTEAFF.

The chain employs TRBV7-9 and TRBJ1-1; perhaps TRBD1 as D (6 bases). V was clipped by 1 base and J by 3 bases, with 9 bases between them. This CDR3 has 14 residues. Germline V gives CDR1 SEHNR, CDR2 FQNEAQ (reference sequence). The CDR3 nucleotides read TGTGCCAGCAGCTTAGAAGGGGGGTACACTGAAGCTTTCTTT. Translated: CASSLEGGYTEAFF.

The J gene is TRBJ2-5, the V gene TRBV18; D unresolved. Germline CDR1 is KGHSH and CDR2 is LQKENI. Trimming cost V 5 bases and J 1 base, with 5 bases left between them. There are 12 residues in the CDR3. The CDR3 DNA reads TGTGCCAGCTCATCGATCCAAGAGACCCAGTACTTC. The encoded protein is CASSSIQETQYF.